This T cell receptor (beta chain) emerged from a study of cytomegalovirus exposure and HLA in healthy donors. Findings of the study overall: Cytomegalovirus association was listed for about 150 TCR beta chains.

The V end lost 1 base, the J end lost 6 bases, and 4 bases lay between the germline ends. Germline V gene sequence: CDR1 SGHKS, CDR2 YYEKEE (reference sequence). The length of the CDR3 is 11 residues. To note about this clone: Antigen unknown.

Sequencing was performed with immunoSEQ multiplex PCR; in TCRdb, only in-frame clones are kept and a portion is missing. The profile shows 55,000 to 70,000 clones, 75% to 90% of them singletons. The source material was PBMCs. The sequence was obtained from a young woman in good health and CMV-seronegative. The rearrangement joins TRBV5-5 to TRBJ1-1; D remains unclear. The CDR3 DNA sequence: TGTGCCAGCAGCTTGCTCTCTGAAGCTTTCTTT. Translated: CASSLLSEAFF.